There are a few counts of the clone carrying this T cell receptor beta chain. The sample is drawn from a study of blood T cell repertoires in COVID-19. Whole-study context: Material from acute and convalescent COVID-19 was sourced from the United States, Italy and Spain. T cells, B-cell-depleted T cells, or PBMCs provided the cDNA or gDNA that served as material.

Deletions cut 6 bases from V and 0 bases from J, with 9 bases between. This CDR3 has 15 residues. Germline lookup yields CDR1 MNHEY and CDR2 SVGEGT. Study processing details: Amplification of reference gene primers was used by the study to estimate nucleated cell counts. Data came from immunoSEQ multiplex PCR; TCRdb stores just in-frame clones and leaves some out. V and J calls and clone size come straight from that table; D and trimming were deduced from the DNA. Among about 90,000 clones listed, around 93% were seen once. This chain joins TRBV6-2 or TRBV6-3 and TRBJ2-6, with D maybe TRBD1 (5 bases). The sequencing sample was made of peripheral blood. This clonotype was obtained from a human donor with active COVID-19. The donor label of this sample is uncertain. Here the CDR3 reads CASSKTDSGANVLTF. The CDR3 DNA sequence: TGTGCCAGCAGCAAGACAGACTCTGGGGCCAACGTCCTGACTTTC.